Below, 16 T cell receptor beta chains from the same sample are listed, as sequenced in a study of follicular helper T cells after annual influenza vaccination listed by TCRdb under 2017. Explained via the paper, the time point label denotes: 2015-2016 season, pre-vaccination. Library preparation used the immunoSEQ multiplex PCR assay. In its TCRdb copy, this immuneACCESS table keeps in-frame sequences only and misses some clones. Where compared with another copy, unresolved V genes explain less than half of these, and the others have no known cause. The sample table records 12,000 or so clones; roughly three quarters of these occur just once. 3% to 4.5% of the sample is held by the ten biggest clonotypes. The sample here was CXCR5+ CD38- circulating T follicular helper cells from blood, taken on the day of influenza vaccination. The sample's cell subset or site, from its label and the paper: circulating Tfh, non-naive CD4+CXCR5+PD-1+ (ICOS+CD38+ or ICOS-CD38-). All receptors come from an adult who received the influenza vaccine.

This clone was picked up a small number of times. This chain connects TRBV9 to TRBJ2-5; the D gene is possibly TRBD2 (6 bases). Germline V lookup: CDR1 SGDLS, CDR2 YYNGEE. Trimming left V 0 bases short and J 1 base short, with 13 bases between. The CDR3 has 16 amino acids. The CDR3 DNA sequence: TGTGCCAGCAGCGTAGCAGGGCGGGGTTCCCAAGAGACCCAGTACTTC. Translated: CASSVAGRGSQETQYF.

V and J are TRBV2 and TRBJ1-2; D unresolved. From germline, CDR1 is SNHLY and CDR2 FYNNEI. The CDR3 consists of 14 residues. V lost 7 bases and J 8 bases, leaving 20 bases between the germline ends. The CDR3: CASKLGQSSLGYTF. CDR3 nucleotides: TGTGCCAGCAAATTGGGTCAGTCAAGCCTCGGCTACACCTTC.

The chain carries TRBV2 and TRBJ1-2; 7 bases are a match to TRBD1. With V trimmed by 7 bases and J by 5 bases, 7 bases remained unmatched. The CDR3 is 13 residues long. Germline V lookup: CDR1 SNHLY, CDR2 FYNNEI. The CDR3 bases are TGTGCCAGCACGGGACAGAGCGCGTATGGCTACACCTTC. Translating it yields CASTGQSAYGYTF.

The DNA of the CDR3 is TGCGCCAGCAGTGTAACAGGGGGCACTGAAGCTTTCTTT. It codes for CASSVTGGTEAFF. This sequence joins TRBV10-2 and TRBJ1-1; 8 bases are a match to TRBD1. Germline V gives CDR1 WSHSY, CDR2 SAAADI. V shed 4 bases, J shed 4 bases, and the junction held 2 bases outside the gene matches. This CDR3 is built from 13 residues.

The V gene is TRBV19, the J gene TRBJ2-1; possible D gene TRBD2, 5 bases. V was clipped by 8 bases and J by 5 bases, with 13 bases between them. This CDR3 contains 13 residues. From germline, CDR1 is LNHDA and CDR2 SQIVND (reference sequence). CDR3 sequence reads: CASRWGANNEQFF. In nucleotides, the CDR3 is TGTGCCAGTCGATGGGGAGCAAACAATGAGCAGTTCTTC.

The rearrangement uses TRBV5-8 and TRBJ2-2; possibly TRBD1 or TRBD2 for D (5 bases each). The CDR3 totals 15 residues. Germline CDR1 and CDR2: SGHTS and YDEGEE. Trimming cost V 0 bases and J 8 bases, with 14 bases left between them. Here the CDR3 DNA reads TGTGCCAGCAGCTTGGATGGGGACCGGCGAGGGGAGCTGTTTTTT. Amino acids: CASSLDGDRRGELFF.

The chain recombines TRBV30 with TRBJ1-2, with 7 positions matching TRBD1. The CDR3 consists of 13 residues. The V gene end was trimmed by 3 bases and the J gene end by 6 bases; junction bases not matched to a gene: 7. Germline V gene lookup returns CDR1 GTSNPN and CDR2 SVGIG (reference sequence). The CDR3 here is CAWRSQGGNGYTF. CDR3 sequence (DNA): TGTGCCTGGAGATCTCAGGGGGGGAATGGCTACACCTTC.

The gene calls are TRBV19 and TRBJ2-3; 10 bases map to TRBD2. From germline, CDR1 is LNHDA and CDR2 SQIVND (reference sequence). Trimming took 6 bases from V and 1 from J; bases not matched to a gene: 4. CDR3 length: 15 amino acids. The CDR3 reads CASRPGTSGTDTQYF. In DNA form, the CDR3 reads TGTGCCAGTAGGCCCGGGACTAGCGGCACAGATACGCAGTATTTT.

The V call is TRBV18, the J call TRBJ2-1; the match to TRBD1 covers 7 bases. J was trimmed by 0 bases and V by 1 base; bases with no gene match: 6. Looked up from germline, CDR1 is KGHSH and CDR2 is LQKENI. This CDR3 contains 17 residues. In DNA, the CDR3 is TGTGCCAGCTCACCACTGGGACAGCTAAGCTCCTACAATGAGCAGTTCTTC. Residues: CASSPLGQLSSYNEQFF.

This rearrangement joins TRBV29-1 to TRBJ2-1; D uncertain. Trimming left V 8 bases short and J 6 bases short, with 23 bases between. The CDR3 length is 15 residues. From germline, CDR1 is SQVTM and CDR2 ANQGSEA. The CDR3 coding sequence is TGCAGCACTTCCGGGTGGGGAATACTGGGCAATGAGCAGTTCTTC. It is translated as CSTSGWGILGNEQFF.

The V call is TRBV5-4, the J call TRBJ2-1; D call uncertain. V was pared by 3 bases and J by 5 bases, with 15 bases between. CDR1 and CDR2 (germline): SGHNT, YYREEE (reference sequence). The CDR3 has 15 amino acids. The CDR3 coding sequence is TGTGCCAGCAGCTCTGGAGTAGCCAACCACAATGAGCAGTTCTTC. This codes for CASSSGVANHNEQFF.

The rearrangement uses TRBV6-6 and TRBJ2-1; 11 positions agree with TRBD2. The CDR3 runs 15 residues. Trimming took 6 bases from V and 4 from J; bases not matched to a gene: 5. Germline values: CDR1 MNHNY, CDR2 SVGAGI (reference sequence). For the CDR3, the DNA is TGTGCCAGCAGGACCGGGACTAGCGGTTACAATGAGCAGTTCTTC. Its protein is CASRTGTSGYNEQFF.

In this sample, this clone turned up a few times. V gene TRBV28 combines with J gene TRBJ2-2; unclear D gene. Per germline, CDR1 MDHEN and CDR2 SYDVKM. Between the trimmed V and J ends, which lost 5 bases and 9 bases, there was a span of 7 bases. The CDR3 covers 11 residues. The CDR3 nucleotides read TGTGCCAGCAGTCAGGCGCGGGAGCTGTTTTTT. It is translated as CASSQARELFF.

This clone was seen just once. The genes are TRBV14 and TRBJ2-7; D is possibly TRBD1 (7 bases). The CDR3 spans 14 residues. Per the germline V gene, CDR1 is SGHDN and CDR2 is FVKESK. Trimming stripped 0 bases from V and 6 bases from J, with 12 bases between. Here the CDR3 reads CASSQDWQGGEQYF. CDR3 in DNA: TGTGCCAGCAGCCAAGATTGGCAGGGGGGCGAGCAGTACTTC.

This clone was observed a single time. The V gene is TRBV2, the J gene TRBJ1-2, with D unresolved. The ends were cut back, 2 bases at V and 5 bases at J, with 18 bases in the middle. There are 16 residues in the CDR3. The germline V gene has CDR1 SNHLY and CDR2 FYNNEI. CDR3 DNA: TGTGCCAGCAGTGAAATGGCAGCGAGGGCTGAATATGGCTACACCTTC. Translated, it gives CASSEMAARAEYGYTF.

The genes are TRBV15 and TRBJ2-1, with TRBD1 matching over 10 bases. Germline CDR1 reads LNHNV; CDR2 reads YYDKDF (reference sequence). Unmatched junction bases numbered 4, after V lost 5 bases and J lost 3 bases. The CDR3 contains 15 residues. Here the CDR3 reads CATSVGQGNYNEQFF. In DNA, the CDR3 is TGTGCCACCAGCGTGGGACAGGGGAACTACAATGAGCAGTTCTTC.